The source of this TCR beta chain is a study of blood T cell repertoires in COVID-19. Study-level background: The United States, Italy and Spain supplied acute and convalescent COVID-19 samples.

Measured with immunoSEQ multiplex PCR; TCRdb has only the in-frame clones, and not every one. Of under 30,000 clones listed, approximately 86% are singletons. CDR1 is MDHEN and CDR2 is SYDVKM in the germline V gene. Trimming left V 6 bases short and J 3 bases short, with 12 bases between. The CDR3 covers 14 residues. This chain connects TRBV28 to TRBJ1-3, with a tentative D call TRBD1 (6 bases). The receptor was isolated from a man aged 45-65 years with active COVID-19. Specimen: peripheral blood. The DNA for the CDR3 is TGTGCCAGCAGATCGACAGGACTTGGAAACACCATATATTTT. Translating gives CASRSTGLGNTIYF. Looking up the rest from reference TRBV28 and TRBJ1-3 gives the full variable domain: DVKVTQSSRYLVKRTGEKVFLECVQDMDHENMFWYRQDPGLGLRLIYFSYDVKMKEKGDIPEGYSVSREKKERFSLILESASTNQTSMYLCASRSTGLGNTIYFGEGSWLTVV.